This TCR beta chain is drawn from a study of lymphopenia after photon versus proton radiotherapy. CDR3 length equals 14 residues. V lost 0 bases to trimming and J lost 7 bases, with 12 bases between them. Per germline, CDR1 SEHNR and CDR2 FQNEAQ (reference sequence). Only in-frame clones appear in the TCRdb table, and some are missing; sequencing was by immunoSEQ multiplex PCR. The table has approximately 30,000 clones, around 94% seen once. This clonotype was obtained from a woman aged 50 to 60 with cholangiocarcinoma. Sequenced here: peripheral blood, sampled from a patient treated with photon-based radiotherapy. V and J are TRBV7-9 and TRBJ1-2; D is undetermined. CDR3 in DNA: TGTGCCAGCAGCTTAGCGGGTGCTCTTGGTGGCTACACCTTC. Its translation: CASSLAGALGGYTF.